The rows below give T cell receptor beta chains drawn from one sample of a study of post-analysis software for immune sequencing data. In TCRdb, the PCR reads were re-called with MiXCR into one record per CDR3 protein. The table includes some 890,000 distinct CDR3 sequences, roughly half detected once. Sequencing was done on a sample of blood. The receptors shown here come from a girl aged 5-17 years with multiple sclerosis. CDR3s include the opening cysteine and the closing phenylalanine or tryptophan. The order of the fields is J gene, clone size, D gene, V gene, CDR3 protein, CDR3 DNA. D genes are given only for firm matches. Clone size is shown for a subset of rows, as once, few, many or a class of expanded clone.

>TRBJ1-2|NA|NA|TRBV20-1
CSAPGQGSYGYTF
TGCAGTGCTCCCGGGCAGGGGTCCTATGGCTACACCTTC
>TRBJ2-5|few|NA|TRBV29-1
CSVDETQETQYF
TGCAGCGTTGACGAAACACAAGAGACCCAGTACTTC
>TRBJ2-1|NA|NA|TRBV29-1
CSVVPGYNEQFF
TGCAGCGTTGTTCCAGGGTACAATGAGCAGTTCTTC
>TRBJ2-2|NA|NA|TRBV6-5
CASSYILIQGGTGELFF
TGTGCCAGCAGTTACATACTAATACAGGGGGGGACCGGGGAGCTGTTTTTT
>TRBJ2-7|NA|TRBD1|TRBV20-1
CSARDAGQGGDEQYF
TGCAGTGCTAGAGATGCGGGACAGGGTGGGGACGAGCAGTACTTC
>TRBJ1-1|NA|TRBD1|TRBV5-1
CASSVERGRGVGNTEAFF
TGCGCCAGCAGCGTGGAGAGGGGGCGCGGGGTAGGAAACACTGAAGCTTTCTTT
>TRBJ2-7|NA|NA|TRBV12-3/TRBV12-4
CASSLQAGIINYEQYF
TGTGCCAGCAGTTTACAAGCCGGGATAATCAACTACGAGCAGTACTTC
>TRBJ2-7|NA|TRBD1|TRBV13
CASSQTGGYVEQYF
TGTGCCAGCAGCCAAACAGGGGGCTACGTGGAGCAGTACTTC
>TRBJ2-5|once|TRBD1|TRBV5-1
CASSHKPPRQGIKETQYF
TGCGCCAGCAGCCATAAACCTCCCCGACAGGGTATTAAAGAGACCCAGTACTTC
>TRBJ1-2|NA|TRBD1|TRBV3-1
CASTNRGANYGYTF
TGTGCCAGCACAAACAGGGGAGCTAACTATGGCTACACCTTC
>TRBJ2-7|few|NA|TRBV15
CATSRATGFYEQYF
TGTGCCACCAGCAGGGCAACTGGGTTTTACGAGCAGTACTTC
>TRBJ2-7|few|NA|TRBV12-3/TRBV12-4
CASTPGGNSGEQYF
TGTGCCAGCACCCCAGGTGGAAATTCGGGGGAGCAGTACTTC
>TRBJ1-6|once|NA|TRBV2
CASSAPGAIGSPLHF
TGTGCCAGCAGTGCCCCAGGGGCCATCGGCTCACCCCTCCACTTT
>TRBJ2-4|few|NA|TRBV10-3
CAISPEGGKNIQYF
TGTGCCATCAGTCCTGAAGGCGGAAAAAACATTCAGTACTTC
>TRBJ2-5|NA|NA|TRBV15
CATSRSPKQETQYF
TGTGCCACCAGTAGAAGTCCAAAGCAAGAGACCCAGTACTTC
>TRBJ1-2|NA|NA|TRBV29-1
CSVGVGRANFLLYGYTF
TGCAGCGTTGGGGTCGGAAGAGCCAACTTTCTTCTTTATGGCTACACCTTC
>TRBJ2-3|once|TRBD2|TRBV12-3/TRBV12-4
CASSLVSAGGGGTQYF
TGTGCCAGCAGTTTAGTATCAGCGGGAGGAGGGGGTACGCAGTATTTT
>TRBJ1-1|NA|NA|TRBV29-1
CSVGGIMNTEAFF
TGCAGCGTGGGTGGCATTATGAACACTGAAGCTTTCTTT
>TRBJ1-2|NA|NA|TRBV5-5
CASSLDTSNYGYTF
TGTGCCAGCAGCTTGGACACCTCTAACTATGGCTACACCTTC
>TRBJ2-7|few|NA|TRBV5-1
CASSPEGWTYHYEQYF
TGCGCCAGCAGCCCCGAAGGCTGGACATACCACTACGAGCAGTACTTC
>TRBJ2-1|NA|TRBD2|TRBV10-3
CAISESRAGAVNEQFF
TGTGCCATCAGTGAGTCGAGGGCGGGAGCGGTGAATGAGCAGTTCTTC
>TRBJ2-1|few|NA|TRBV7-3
CASSPTPSGEQFF
TGTGCCAGCAGCCCCACCCCATCGGGCGAGCAGTTCTTC
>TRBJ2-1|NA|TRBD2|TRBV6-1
CASSLPLSGRAYNEQFF
TGTGCCAGCAGCCTCCCTCTTAGCGGGAGGGCGTACAATGAGCAGTTCTTC
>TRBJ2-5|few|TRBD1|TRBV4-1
CASSQVGGQGAGTQYF
TGCGCCAGCAGCCAAGTTGGGGGACAGGGGGCTGGGACCCAGTACTTC
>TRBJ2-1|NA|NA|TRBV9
CASSTRLGPSYNEQFF
TGTGCCAGCAGCACCCGACTGGGGCCCTCCTACAATGAGCAGTTCTTC
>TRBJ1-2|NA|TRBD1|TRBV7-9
CASSLGTGTVWGYTF
TGTGCCAGCAGCTTAGGGACAGGGACCGTATGGGGCTACACCTTC
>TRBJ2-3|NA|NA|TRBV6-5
CASSYMLASDTQYF
TGTGCCAGCAGTTACATGTTAGCCTCAGATACGCAGTATTTT
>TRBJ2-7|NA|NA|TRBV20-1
CSHRRSTQYF
TGCAGTCATCGGCGGAGCACCCAGTACTTC
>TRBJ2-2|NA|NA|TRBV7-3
CASSLQPTGELFF
TGTGCCAGCAGCCTCCAACCGACCGGGGAGCTGTTTTTT
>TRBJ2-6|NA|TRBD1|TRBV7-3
CASSLTGQGANVLTF
TGTGCCAGCAGCTTAACGGGACAGGGGGCCAACGTCCTGACTTTC
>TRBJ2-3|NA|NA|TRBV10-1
CASSEGPALTDTQYF
TGCGCCAGCAGTGAGGGGCCTGCGCTCACAGATACGCAGTATTTT
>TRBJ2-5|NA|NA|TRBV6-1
CASLAPQETQYF
TGTGCCAGCCTAGCGCCACAAGAGACCCAGTACTTC
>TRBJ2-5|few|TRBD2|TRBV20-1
CSAKTGGQETQYF
TGCAGTGCCAAAACGGGGGGCCAAGAGACCCAGTACTTC
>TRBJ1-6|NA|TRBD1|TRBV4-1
CASRDPPQGFNSPLHF
TGCGCCAGCAGAGATCCCCCACAGGGGTTTAATTCACCCCTCCACTTT
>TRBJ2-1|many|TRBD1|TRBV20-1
CSASTGGVSYNEQFF
TGCAGTGCTTCGACAGGGGGTGTAAGCTACAATGAGCAGTTCTTC
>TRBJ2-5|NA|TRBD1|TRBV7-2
CASSQRTGRETQYF
TGTGCCAGCAGCCAACGGACAGGGAGAGAGACCCAGTACTTC
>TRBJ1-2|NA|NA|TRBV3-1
CASSPSRRSGYTF
TGTGCCAGCAGCCCTTCCCGAAGGTCTGGCTACACCTTC
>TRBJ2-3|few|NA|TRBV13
CASSPTFTDTQYF
TGTGCCAGCAGCCCTACATTCACAGATACGCAGTATTTT
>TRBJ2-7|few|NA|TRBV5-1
CASSPTGGTYEQYF
TGCGCCAGCAGCCCGACGGGTGGGACCTACGAGCAGTACTTC
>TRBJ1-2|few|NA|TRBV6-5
CASSYGWEDGYTF
TGTGCCAGCAGTTACGGATGGGAAGATGGCTACACCTTC
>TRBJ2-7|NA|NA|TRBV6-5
CATRRHGYEQYF
TGTGCCACAAGGCGTCATGGCTACGAGCAGTACTTC